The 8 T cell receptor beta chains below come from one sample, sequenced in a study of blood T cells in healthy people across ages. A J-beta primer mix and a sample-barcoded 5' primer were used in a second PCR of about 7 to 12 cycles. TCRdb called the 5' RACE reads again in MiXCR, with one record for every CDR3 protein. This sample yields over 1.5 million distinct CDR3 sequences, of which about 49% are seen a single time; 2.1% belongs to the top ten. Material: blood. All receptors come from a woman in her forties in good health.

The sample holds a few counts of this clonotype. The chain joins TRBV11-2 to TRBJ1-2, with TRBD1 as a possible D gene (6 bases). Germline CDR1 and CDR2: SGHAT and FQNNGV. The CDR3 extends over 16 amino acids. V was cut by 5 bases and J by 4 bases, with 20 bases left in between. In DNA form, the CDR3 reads TGTGCCAGCAGCGCGATCGGACAGACTAGGATCTATGGCTACACCTTC. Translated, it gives CASSAIGQTRIYGYTF.

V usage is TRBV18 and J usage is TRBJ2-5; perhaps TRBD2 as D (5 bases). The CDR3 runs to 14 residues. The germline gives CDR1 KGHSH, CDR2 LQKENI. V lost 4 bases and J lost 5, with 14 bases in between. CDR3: CASSQGAGLETQYF. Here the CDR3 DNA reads TGTGCCAGCTCACAGGGAGCAGGACTCGAGACCCAGTACTTC.

The chain's CDR3 is CAISVRGDSEAFF. CDR3 coding DNA: TGTGCCATCAGTGTCAGGGGTGACTCTGAAGCTTTCTTT. The J gene is TRBJ1-1, the V gene TRBV10-3, with D possibly being TRBD1 (6 bases). Deletions cut 4 bases from V and 6 bases from J, with 12 bases between. The V gene's germline CDR1 is ENHRY and CDR2 SYGVKD. This CDR3 has 13 residues.

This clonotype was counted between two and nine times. The CDR3 region is CASSNSGGIPYEQYF. As DNA, the CDR3 is TGTGCCAGCAGCAATTCCGGCGGCATCCCCTACGAGCAGTACTTC. This chain uses TRBV5-7 with TRBJ2-7, with D uncertain. TRBV5-7 is an open reading frame whose function is uncertain. V was clipped by 4 bases and J by 2 bases, with 16 bases between them. The CDR3 is 15 residues long.

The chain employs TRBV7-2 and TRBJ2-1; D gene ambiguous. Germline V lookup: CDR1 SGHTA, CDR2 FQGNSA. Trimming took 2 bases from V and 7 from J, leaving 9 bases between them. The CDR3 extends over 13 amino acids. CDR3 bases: TGTGCCAGCAGCTTATTATCGATTAATGAGCAGTTCTTC. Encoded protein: CASSLLSINEQFF.

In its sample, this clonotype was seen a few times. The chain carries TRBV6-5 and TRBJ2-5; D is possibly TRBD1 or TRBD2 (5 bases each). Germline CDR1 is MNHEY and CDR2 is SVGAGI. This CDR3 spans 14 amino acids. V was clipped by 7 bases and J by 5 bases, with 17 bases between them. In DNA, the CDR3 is TGTGCCAGCAATCCGGGGACGGGGTGGGAGACCCAGTACTTC. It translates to CASNPGTGWETQYF.

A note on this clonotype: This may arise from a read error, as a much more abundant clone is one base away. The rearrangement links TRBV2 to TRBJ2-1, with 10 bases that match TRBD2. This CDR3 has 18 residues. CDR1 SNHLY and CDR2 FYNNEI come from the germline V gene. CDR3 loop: CARSELPDLAGEDNEQFF. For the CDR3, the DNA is TGTGCCCGCAGTGAATTGCCTGATCTAGCGGGGGAGGACAATGAGCAGTTCTTC.

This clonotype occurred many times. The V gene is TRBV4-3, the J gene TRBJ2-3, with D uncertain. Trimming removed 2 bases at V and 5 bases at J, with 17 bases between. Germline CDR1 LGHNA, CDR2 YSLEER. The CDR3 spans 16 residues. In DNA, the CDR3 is TGCGCCAGCAGCCAACGACCGGGCATCGAGGAAGATACGCAGTATTTT. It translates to CASSQRPGIEEDTQYF.